The rows below give T cell receptor beta chains drawn from one sample of a study of T-cell reconstitution after alpha-beta-depleted transplantation in children. TCRdb re-derived calls from the PCR reads in MiXCR, one entry per CDR3 protein. The sample lists about 200,000 distinct CDR3 sequences, around 7% occurring once. The sample consisted of PBMCs, taken before TCRalphabeta/CD19-depleted stem cell transplant. The receptors come from a boy aged 2-15 years with acute lymphoblastic leukemia, due to receive a stem cell transplant. Both conserved end residues are part of each CDR3. Fields, in order: J gene, V gene, clone size, D gene, CDR3 protein, CDR3 DNA. A D gene is named only where the DNA matches it firmly. Part of the rows lack a size; the others show once, few, many or a class for expanded clones.

TRBJ2-3	TRBV5-5	-	-	CASSSARWAQYF	TGTGCCAGCAGCTCTGCTCGGTGGGCGCAGTATTTT
TRBJ2-7	TRBV28	many	-	CASSDHQSPYEQYF	TGTGCCAGCAGTGACCACCAGAGCCCCTACGAGCAGTACTTC
TRBJ2-5	TRBV28	many	-	CASSISLGVETQYF	TGTGCCAGCAGCATTTCCTTGGGTGTGGAGACCCAGTACTTC
TRBJ2-1	TRBV29-1	few	TRBD1	CSTQQGADEQFF	TGCAGCACCCAACAGGGGGCCGATGAGCAGTTCTTC
TRBJ2-7	TRBV20-1	many	TRBD2	CSAALSGSGSYEQYF	TGCAGTGCTGCACTTAGCGGGAGCGGTTCCTACGAGCAGTACTTC
TRBJ2-2	TRBV6-5	few	-	CASSYGTGSNTGELFF	TGTGCCAGCAGTTATGGAACAGGGTCTAACACCGGGGAGCTGTTTTTT
TRBJ1-1	TRBV6-1	many	-	CASTMNTEAFF	TGTGCCAGCACGATGAACACTGAAGCTTTCTTT
TRBJ2-6	TRBV29-1	many	TRBD1	CSVNTGQLSGANVLTF	TGCAGCGTTAACACGGGACAGCTTAGCGGGGCCAACGTCCTGACTTTC
TRBJ2-1	TRBV12-3/TRBV12-4	many	-	CASSLLQISSYNEQFF	TGTGCCAGCAGTTTATTACAGATAAGCTCCTACAATGAGCAGTTCTTC
TRBJ1-2	TRBV29-1	many	TRBD1	CSAGDRGGYTF	TGCAGCGCCGGGGACAGGGGTGGCTACACCTTC
TRBJ2-7	TRBV28	many	-	CASSLSGPGGYEQYF	TGTGCCAGCAGTTTATCAGGGCCTGGGGGCTACGAGCAGTACTTC
TRBJ2-2	TRBV7-9	-	TRBD2	CASSLRGDGELFF	TGTGCCAGCAGCTTACGGGGGGACGGGGAGCTGTTTTTT
TRBJ2-3	TRBV24-1	many	-	CATSDLSWQYF	TGTGCCACCAGTGATTTGAGTTGGCAGTATTTT
TRBJ2-3	TRBV2	-	TRBD2	CASCPGVTSGGAATDTQYF	TGTGCCAGCTGCCCGGGGGTGACTAGCGGGGGGGCGGCCACAGATACGCAGTATTTT
TRBJ1-1	TRBV28	many	TRBD1	CASSFGQGTTEAFF	TGTGCCAGCAGTTTCGGACAGGGGACCACTGAAGCTTTCTTT
TRBJ2-7	TRBV5-1	-	-	CASSAIKNHEQYF	TGCGCCAGCAGCGCAATTAAAAACCACGAGCAGTACTTC
TRBJ1-3	TRBV12-3/TRBV12-4	many	-	CASSSQWTGSGNTIYF	TGTGCCAGCAGTTCCCAGTGGACCGGCTCTGGAAACACCATATATTTT
TRBJ2-1	TRBV12-3/TRBV12-4	many	-	CASSLEGGYNEQFF	TGTGCCAGCAGTTTAGAGGGGGGGTACAATGAGCAGTTCTTC
TRBJ1-1	TRBV5-1	many	-	CASSQAGGKAFF	TGCGCCAGCAGCCAGGCGGGGGGGAAAGCTTTCTTT
TRBJ2-7	TRBV5-1	many	-	CASSLVSGAYEQYF	TGCGCCAGCAGCTTGGTTTCAGGGGCCTACGAGCAGTACTTC
TRBJ1-1	TRBV7-2	many	-	CASSLGWAEAFF	TGTGCCAGCAGCTTAGGGTGGGCCGAAGCTTTCTTT
TRBJ1-5	TRBV24-1	many	-	CATREGEGPNQPQHF	TGTGCCACCAGAGAGGGGGAAGGGCCTAATCAGCCCCAGCATTTT
TRBJ2-2	TRBV12-3/TRBV12-4	many	-	CASSSLAGSGELFF	TGTGCCAGCAGTTCTTTGGCGGGGTCCGGGGAGCTGTTTTTT
TRBJ1-1	TRBV28	many	-	CASSQRQAEAFF	TGTGCCAGCAGTCAGAGGCAGGCTGAAGCTTTCTTT
TRBJ2-7	TRBV5-1	many	TRBD1	CASSLGQGGYEQYF	TGCGCCAGCAGCTTGGGACAGGGTGGATACGAGCAGTACTTC
TRBJ2-5	TRBV29-1	many	-	CSVGTGPPSSTQYF	TGCAGCGTCGGTACCGGGCCCCCTAGTTCGACCCAGTACTTC
TRBJ2-3	TRBV24-1	many	-	CATSAPGHQTTDTQYF	TGTGCCACCAGTGCACCGGGACATCAGACCACAGATACGCAGTATTTT
TRBJ2-1	TRBV29-1	many	TRBD2	CSGESGSSYNEQFF	TGCAGCGGGGAGAGCGGGAGCTCCTACAATGAGCAGTTCTTC
TRBJ1-1	TRBV6-2/TRBV6-3	many	TRBD1	CASSYSPGQGITEAFF	TGTGCCAGCAGCTACTCCCCGGGACAGGGCATTACTGAAGCTTTCTTT
TRBJ2-5	TRBV10-3	few	TRBD2	CAISEGVAGGHQETQYF	TGTGCCATCAGTGAGGGGGTAGCGGGGGGCCATCAAGAGACCCAGTACTTC
TRBJ2-2	TRBV9	many	-	CASSVAGNTGELFF	TGTGCCAGCAGCGTAGCAGGGAACACCGGGGAGCTGTTTTTT
TRBJ2-3	TRBV6-4	many	TRBD2	CASSDGLASTDTQYF	TGTGCCAGCAGTGACGGACTAGCTAGCACAGATACGCAGTATTTT
TRBJ2-5	TRBV28	many	-	CASISTYQETQYF	TGTGCCAGCATATCAACGTACCAAGAGACCCAGTACTTC
TRBJ2-5	TRBV6-5	few	-	CASSYYEELPTRETQYF	TGTGCCAGCAGTTACTACGAGGAGCTACCGACTCGGGAGACCCAGTACTTC
TRBJ2-7	TRBV28	many	-	CASSPTGWTSHEQYF	TGTGCCAGCAGTCCGACCGGCTGGACAAGTCACGAGCAGTACTTC
TRBJ2-3	TRBV10-1	many	-	CASNGGNTDTQYF	TGCGCCAGCAACGGGGGCAACACAGATACGCAGTATTTT
TRBJ2-3	TRBV5-1	-	TRBD1	CASSSGQGASTDTQYF	TGCGCCAGCAGCAGTGGACAGGGGGCAAGCACAGATACGCAGTATTTT
TRBJ2-7	TRBV7-9	-	-	CASSFGVWDEQYF	TGTGCCAGCAGCTTTGGGGTATGGGACGAGCAGTACTTC
TRBJ1-1	TRBV7-9	few	-	CASSPGGQGVGNTEAFF	TGTGCCAGCAGCCCAGGCGGGCAGGGTGTAGGGAACACTGAAGCTTTCTTT
TRBJ1-1	TRBV24-1	many	TRBD1	CATSDFYRGTAFF	TGTGCCACCAGTGATTTTTACAGGGGTACCGCTTTCTTT
TRBJ1-5	TRBV5-1	-	TRBD1	CASSVRQGIGNQPQHF	TGCGCCAGCAGCGTCCGACAGGGTATCGGCAATCAGCCCCAGCATTTT
TRBJ2-1	TRBV2	-	-	CASPRPENYNEQFF	TGTGCCAGCCCACGGCCGGAAAATTACAATGAGCAGTTCTTC
TRBJ1-2	TRBV2	many	-	CASKGIGYTF	TGTGCCAGCAAGGGGATCGGCTACACCTTC
TRBJ2-1	TRBV2	many	-	CASSADSPSSYNEQFF	TGTGCCAGCAGTGCGGACTCGCCGAGCTCCTACAATGAGCAGTTCTTC
TRBJ2-3	TRBV2	many	TRBD2	CASLSGIADTQYF	TGTGCCAGCCTTAGCGGGATCGCAGATACGCAGTATTTT
TRBJ1-6	TRBV7-2	-	TRBD1	CASSLATGTGSYNSPLHF	TGTGCCAGCAGCTTAGCGACCGGGACAGGGTCCTATAATTCACCCCTCCACTTT
TRBJ2-1	TRBV28	few	-	CASTLGAAATDEQFF	TGTGCCAGCACCTTGGGGGCGGCAGCCACAGATGAGCAGTTCTTC
TRBJ1-1	TRBV6-1	few	-	CASSFRGAGEAFF	TGTGCCAGCAGCTTTCGGGGGGCTGGTGAAGCTTTCTTT
TRBJ2-7	TRBV27	many	TRBD1	CASTSGTGAYEQYF	TGTGCCAGTACCTCCGGGACAGGGGCCTACGAGCAGTACTTC
TRBJ2-1	TRBV5-1	few	TRBD2	CASTRGTISYNEQFF	TGCGCCTCGACGCGGGGGACTATCTCCTACAATGAGCAGTTCTTC
TRBJ1-1	TRBV12-3/TRBV12-4	many	-	CASSLKADTEAFF	TGTGCCAGCAGTTTAAAAGCGGACACTGAAGCTTTCTTT
TRBJ2-5	TRBV5-1	-	TRBD2	CASSPGGPTETQYF	TGCGCCAGCAGCCCGGGGGGGCCTACGGAGACCCAGTACTTC
TRBJ2-1	TRBV24-1	many	-	CATSDLTSLRGNEQFF	TGTGCCACCAGTGATTTAACTAGCCTGCGGGGCAATGAGCAGTTCTTC
TRBJ2-5	TRBV5-6	few	-	CASSLTGRGETQYF	TGTGCCAGCAGCCTAACAGGGCGTGGGGAGACCCAGTACTTC
TRBJ2-7	TRBV29-1	many	TRBD1	CSVGKPGQGYEQYF	TGCAGCGTAGGAAAGCCGGGACAGGGCTACGAGCAGTACTTC
TRBJ2-3	TRBV25-1	many	-	CASSAEIGTDTQYF	TGTGCCAGCAGCGCCGAAATCGGCACAGATACGCAGTATTTT
TRBJ2-7	TRBV27	few	-	CASSLGDLTYEQYF	TGTGCCAGCAGTTTGGGGGACCTTACCTACGAGCAGTACTTC
TRBJ2-2	TRBV5-1	few	TRBD1	CASSQRTGGFANTGELFF	TGCGCCAGCAGCCAGCGGACAGGGGGTTTCGCGAACACCGGGGAGCTGTTTTTT
TRBJ2-3	TRBV3-1	many	TRBD2	CASSQSKLAGGSTLTDTQYF	TGTGCCAGCAGCCAGAGCAAACTAGCGGGGGGGTCCACCCTAACAGATACGCAGTATTTT
TRBJ2-7	TRBV4-3	many	TRBD1	CASSQRQGDEQYF	TGCGCCAGCAGCCAAAGACAGGGGGACGAGCAGTACTTC